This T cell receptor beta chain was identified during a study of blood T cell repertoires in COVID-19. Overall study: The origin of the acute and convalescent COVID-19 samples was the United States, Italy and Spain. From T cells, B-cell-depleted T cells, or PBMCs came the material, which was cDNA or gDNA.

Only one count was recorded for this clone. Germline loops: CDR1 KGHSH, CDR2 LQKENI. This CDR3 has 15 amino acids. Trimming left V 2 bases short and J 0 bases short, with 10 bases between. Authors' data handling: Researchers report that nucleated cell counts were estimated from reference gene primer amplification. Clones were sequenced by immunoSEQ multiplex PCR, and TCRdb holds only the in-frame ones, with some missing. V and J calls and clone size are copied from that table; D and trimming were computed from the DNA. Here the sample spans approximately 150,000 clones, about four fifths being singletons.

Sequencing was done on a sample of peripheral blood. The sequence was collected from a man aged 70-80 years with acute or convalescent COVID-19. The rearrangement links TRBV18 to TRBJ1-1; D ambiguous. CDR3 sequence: CASSPSPVMNTEAFF. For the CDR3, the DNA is TGTGCCAGCTCACCAAGCCCGGTAATGAACACTGAAGCTTTCTTT.